The 17 T cell receptor beta chains in this list originate from one sample, sequenced in a study of T-cell reconstitution after alpha-beta-depleted transplantation in children. Preparation of the TCRbeta library used unique molecular identifiers. Using its own MiXCR run on the PCR reads, TCRdb lists one record per CDR3 protein. This table holds 200,000 to 300,000 distinct CDR3 sequences, about 24% found once. This specimen consisted of PBMCs, mostly from graft donor cells, obtained 360 days after TCRalphabeta/CD19-depleted stem cell transplant. These receptors were obtained from a female patient aged 2-9 years who had a stem cell transplant for congenital amegakaryocytic thrombocytopenia, so the T cells may come from the graft donor.

The CDR3 bases are TGTGCCAGCAGTTTAGCGTTGGTAGGGATTCGGCCCCAAGAGACCCAGTACTTC. It yields the protein CASSLALVGIRPQETQYF. The chain is built from TRBV12-3 or TRBV12-4 and TRBJ2-5; D is uncertain. This CDR3 comprises 18 residues. The V end was cut by 0 bases, the J end by 1 base, with 18 bases between.

In this sample, this clonotype turned up a few times. V and J are TRBV28 and TRBJ2-4; D is ambiguous. Germline V CDR1 and CDR2: MDHEN, SYDVKM. V was clipped by 3 bases and J by 4 bases, with 7 bases between them. The CDR3 covers 13 residues. The CDR3 nucleotides are TGTGCCAGCAGTTTCCCAGATAAAAACATTCAGTACTTC. Translation gives CASSFPDKNIQYF.

CDR3 in DNA: TGCAGTGCTACAGGGATTAAGTTCTTC. Protein: CSATGIKFF. J is TRBJ2-1 and V is TRBV20-1; D may be TRBD1 (5 bases). This CDR3 region has 9 residues. Trimming stripped 4 bases from V and 14 bases from J, with 9 bases between. CDR1 and CDR2 (germline): DFQATT, SNEGSKA (reference sequence).

This sequence joins TRBV4-3 and TRBJ1-5; D is ambiguous. The CDR3 loop spans 15 amino acids. CDR1 LGHNA and CDR2 YSLEER come from the germline V gene. Trimming cost V 2 bases and J 0 bases, with 8 bases left between them. CDR3 coding DNA: TGCGCCAGCAGCCAAACGGGGTATAGCAATCAGCCCCAGCATTTT. It yields the protein CASSQTGYSNQPQHF.

J is TRBJ2-2 and V is TRBV4-2; D might be TRBD1 (6 bases). The CDR3 has 15 residues. V lost 0 bases to trimming and J lost 5 bases, with 10 bases between them. Per the germline V gene, CDR1 is LGHNA and CDR2 is YNFKEQ. The CDR3 DNA is TGTGCCAGCAGCCAAGACAGGGGTGGAACCGGGGAGCTGTTTTTT. Residues: CASSQDRGGTGELFF.

This clonotype was seen more than once but under ten times. Written as DNA, the CDR3 is TGCGCCAGCAGCTTGGGGGGACTAGCTTACGAGCAGTTCTTC. Translation gives CASSLGGLAYEQFF. V usage is TRBV5-1 and J usage is TRBJ2-1, with 9 nucleotides matching TRBD2. This CDR3 spans 14 amino acids. Germline V gives CDR1 SGHRS, CDR2 YFSETQ. The V segment lost 0 bases and the J segment 10 bases; nucleotides outside the gene matches: 5.

This sequence joins TRBV24-1 and TRBJ1-1, with a tentative D call TRBD1 (5 bases). The germline V gene encodes CDR1 KGHDR and CDR2 SFDVKD. The CDR3 is made up of 13 amino acids. Trimming removed 6 bases at V and 1 base at J, with 8 bases between. The CDR3 sequence: CATSQGGNTEAFF. Here the CDR3 DNA reads TGTGCCACCAGTCAGGGAGGGAACACTGAAGCTTTCTTT.

This clonotype was seen many times. The CDR3 spells CASSLTDGNYGYTF. CDR3 DNA sequence: TGCGCCAGCAGCTTAACGGACGGAAACTATGGCTACACCTTC. The gene calls are TRBV5-1 and TRBJ1-2; D uncertain. Germline-derived CDR1 and CDR2 are SGHRS and YFSETQ. CDR3 length: 14 amino acids. Trimming cost V 2 bases and J 2 bases, with 10 bases left between them.

This clonotype occurred a few times. The CDR3, as DNA: TGCGCCAGCAGCCAAGAGATTGCCGGGGGCAATGAGCAGTTCTTC. Translating gives CASSQEIAGGNEQFF. The chain has TRBV4-3 and TRBJ2-1; a possible D gene is TRBD2 (6 bases). The CDR3 covers 15 residues. The ends were cut back, 0 bases at V and 6 bases at J, with 12 bases in the middle. Germline V CDR1 and CDR2: LGHNA, YSLEER.

The rearrangement links TRBV4-3 to TRBJ1-5; perhaps TRBD1 as D (5 bases). Germline CDR1 is LGHNA and CDR2 is YSLEER. V lost 1 base to trimming and J lost 3 bases, with 13 bases between them. The CDR3 extends over 16 amino acids. In DNA, the CDR3 is TGCGCCAGCAGCCAAGGCCCCGACAGATACAATCAGCCCCAGCATTTT. Its protein product is CASSQGPDRYNQPQHF.

This chain links TRBV2 with TRBJ1-1; D is perhaps TRBD1 (5 bases). The CDR3 contains 13 residues. V gave up 1 base and J gave up 4 bases, with 7 bases separating them. The germline V gene has CDR1 SNHLY and CDR2 FYNNEI. The CDR3 sequence: CASSEDGATEAFF. CDR3 nucleotides: TGTGCCAGCAGTGAAGACGGGGCCACTGAAGCTTTCTTT.

Regarding this clonotype: At one of its ends the junction is not consistent with the germline gene, which may arise from a read error. This chain joins TRBV6-1 and TRBJ2-5, with TRBD2 as a possible D gene (6 bases). The CDR3 is 15 amino acids. Germline CDR1 is MNHNS and CDR2 is SASEGT. DNA of the CDR3: TGTGCCAGCAGTCTTTACGGGGGAGTGGAAGAGACCCTGTACTTC. This codes for CASSLYGGVEETLYF.

Notes on this clonotype: An end of the junction differs from the germline gene, which may be a read error. V usage is TRBV7-9 and J usage is TRBJ2-1, with D uncertain. This CDR3 has 15 amino acids. Germline V CDR1 and CDR2: SEHNR, FQNEAQ (reference sequence). CDR3 sequence reads: CASSHGQVSYNEHFF. CDR3 DNA: TGTGCCAGCAGCCACGGGCAGGTGTCCTACAATGAGCATTTCTTC.

V gene TRBV5-4 combines with J gene TRBJ2-5; 14 positions agree with TRBD2. In germline, CDR1 is SGHNT, CDR2 YYREEE (reference sequence). The CDR3 sequence is 15 residues long. The V and J ends lost 7 bases and 5 bases, in that order; junction bases with no gene match: 7. CDR3 sequence: CASGTSGSHRETQYF. CDR3 in DNA: TGTGCCAGCGGGACTAGCGGGAGTCACAGGGAGACCCAGTACTTC.

This clonotype was seen more than once but under ten times. The V gene is TRBV21-1, the J gene TRBJ1-1. TRBV21-1 is a documented pseudogene. The CDR3 extends over 14 amino acids. The CDR3 DNA is TGTGCCAGCAGCACCCGTGCGAGGGCCACTGAAGCTTTCTTT. It is translated as CASSTRARATEAFF.

V is TRBV7-2 and J is TRBJ2-1; D is ambiguous. Germline V gene data show CDR1 as SGHTA and CDR2 as FQGNSA. V was trimmed by 4 bases and J by 9 bases, leaving 13 bases between them. The CDR3 covers 13 residues. CDR3 protein: CASSSLPRGEQFF. DNA of the CDR3: TGTGCCAGCAGCTCACTCCCTCGCGGTGAGCAGTTCTTC. Looking up the rest from reference TRBV7-2 and TRBJ2-1 gives the full variable domain: GAGVSQSPSNKVTEKGKDVELRCDPISGHTALYWYRQSLGQGLEFLIYFQGNSAPDKSGLPSDRFSAERTGGSVSTLTIQRTQQEDSAVYLCASSSLPRGEQFFGPGTRLTVL.

Only a few counts were recorded for this clonotype. The chain recombines TRBV9 with TRBJ2-1, with 12 bases aligning to TRBD2. Germline V lookup: CDR1 SGDLS, CDR2 YYNGEE. The CDR3 sequence is 16 residues long. J lost 9 bases, V lost 0 bases, and 7 bases had no gene match. The CDR3 bases are TGTGCCAGCAGCGTAGTTGCTAGCGGGAGGGCCGGTGAGCAGTTCTTC. Amino acids: CASSVVASGRAGEQFF. Complete variable domain (other parts from reference TRBV9 and TRBJ2-1): DSGVTQTPKHLITATGQRVTLRCSPRSGDLSVYWYQQSLDQGLQFLIQYYNGEERAKGNILERFSAQQFPDLHSELNLSSLELGDSALYFCASSVVASGRAGEQFFGPGTRLTVL.